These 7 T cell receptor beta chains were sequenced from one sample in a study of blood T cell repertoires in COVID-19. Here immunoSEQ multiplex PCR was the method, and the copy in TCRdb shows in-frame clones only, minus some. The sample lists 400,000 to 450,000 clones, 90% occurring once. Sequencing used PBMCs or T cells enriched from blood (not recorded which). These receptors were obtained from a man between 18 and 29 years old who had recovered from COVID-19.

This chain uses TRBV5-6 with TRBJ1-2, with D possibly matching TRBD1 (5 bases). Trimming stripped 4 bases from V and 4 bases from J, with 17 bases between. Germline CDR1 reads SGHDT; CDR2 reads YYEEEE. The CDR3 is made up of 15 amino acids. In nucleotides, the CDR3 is TGTGCCAGCAGCCACCGGGCAGGGCAGGTCTATGGCTACACCTTC. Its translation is CASSHRAGQVYGYTF.

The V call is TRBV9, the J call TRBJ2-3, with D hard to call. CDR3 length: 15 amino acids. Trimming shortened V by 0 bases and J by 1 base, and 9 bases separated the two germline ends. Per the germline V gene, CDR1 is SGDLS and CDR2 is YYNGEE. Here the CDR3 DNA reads TGTGCCAGCAGCGTAGTGTCGAGCGGCACAGATACGCAGTATTTT. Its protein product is CASSVVSSGTDTQYF.

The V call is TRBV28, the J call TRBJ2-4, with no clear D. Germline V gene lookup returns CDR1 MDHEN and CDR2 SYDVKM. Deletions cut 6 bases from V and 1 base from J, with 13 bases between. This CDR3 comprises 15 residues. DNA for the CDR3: TGTGCCAGCAGCCAAGACCCCGGGGCCAAAAACATTCAGTACTTC. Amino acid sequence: CASSQDPGAKNIQYF.

CDR3 coding DNA: TGTGCCAGCACGAACGCCCGCTATTACTATGGCTACACCTTC. This translates into CASTNARYYYGYTF. V usage is TRBV6-5 and J usage is TRBJ1-2; no clear D. The V end lost 7 bases, the J end lost 3 bases, and 15 bases lay between the germline ends. The CDR3 runs 14 residues. Germline V CDR1 and CDR2: MNHEY, SVGAGI.

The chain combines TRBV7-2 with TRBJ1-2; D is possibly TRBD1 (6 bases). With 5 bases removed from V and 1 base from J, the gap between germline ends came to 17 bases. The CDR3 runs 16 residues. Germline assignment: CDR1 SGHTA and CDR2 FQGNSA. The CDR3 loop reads CASSTPTGKFNYGYTF. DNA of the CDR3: TGTGCCAGCAGCACCCCGACAGGAAAGTTTAACTATGGCTACACCTTC.

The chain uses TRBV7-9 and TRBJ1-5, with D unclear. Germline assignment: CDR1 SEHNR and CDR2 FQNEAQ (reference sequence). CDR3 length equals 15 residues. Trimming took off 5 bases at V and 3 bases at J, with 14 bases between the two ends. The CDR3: CASSLSGGDNQPQHF. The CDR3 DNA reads TGTGCCAGCAGCCTCTCCGGAGGAGACAATCAGCCCCAGCATTTT.

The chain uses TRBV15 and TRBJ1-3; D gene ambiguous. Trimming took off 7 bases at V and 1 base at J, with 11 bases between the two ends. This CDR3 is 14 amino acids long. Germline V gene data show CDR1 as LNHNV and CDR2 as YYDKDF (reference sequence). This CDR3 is CATNNPGSGNTIYF. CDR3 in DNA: TGTGCCACCAATAATCCGGGATCTGGAAACACCATATATTTT.